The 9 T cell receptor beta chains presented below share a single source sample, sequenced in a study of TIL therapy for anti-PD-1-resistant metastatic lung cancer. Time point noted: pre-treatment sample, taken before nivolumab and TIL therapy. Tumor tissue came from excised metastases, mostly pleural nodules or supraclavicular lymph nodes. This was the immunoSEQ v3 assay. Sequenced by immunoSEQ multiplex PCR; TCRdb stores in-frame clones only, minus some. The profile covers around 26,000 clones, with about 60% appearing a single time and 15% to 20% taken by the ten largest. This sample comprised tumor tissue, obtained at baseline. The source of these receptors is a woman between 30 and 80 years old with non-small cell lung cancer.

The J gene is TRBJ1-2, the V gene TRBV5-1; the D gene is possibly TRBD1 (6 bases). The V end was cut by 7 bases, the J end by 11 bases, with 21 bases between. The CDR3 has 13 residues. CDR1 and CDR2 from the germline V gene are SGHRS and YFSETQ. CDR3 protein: CASRGQGREYYTF. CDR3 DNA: TGCGCCAGCCGTGGTCAGGGGAGAGAATATTACACCTTC.

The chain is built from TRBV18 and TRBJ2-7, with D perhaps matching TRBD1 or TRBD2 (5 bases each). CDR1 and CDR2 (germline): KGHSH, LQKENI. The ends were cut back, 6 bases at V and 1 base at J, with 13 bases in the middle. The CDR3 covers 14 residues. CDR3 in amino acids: CASSMGVGSYEQYF. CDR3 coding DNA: TGTGCCAGCTCGATGGGGGTCGGATCCTACGAGCAGTACTTC.

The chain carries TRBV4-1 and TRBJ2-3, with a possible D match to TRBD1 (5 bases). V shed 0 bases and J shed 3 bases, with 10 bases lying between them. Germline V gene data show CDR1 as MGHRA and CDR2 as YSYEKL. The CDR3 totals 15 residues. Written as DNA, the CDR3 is TGCGCCAGCAGCCAAGAAGGGGCGAGGACAGATACGCAGTATTTT. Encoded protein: CASSQEGARTDTQYF.

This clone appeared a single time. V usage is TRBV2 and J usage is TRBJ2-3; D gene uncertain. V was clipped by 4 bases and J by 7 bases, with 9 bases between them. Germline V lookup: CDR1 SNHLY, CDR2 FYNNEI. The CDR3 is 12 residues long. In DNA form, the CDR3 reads TGTGCCAGCAGTGGTTCATCGTATACGCAGTATTTT. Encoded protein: CASSGSSYTQYF.

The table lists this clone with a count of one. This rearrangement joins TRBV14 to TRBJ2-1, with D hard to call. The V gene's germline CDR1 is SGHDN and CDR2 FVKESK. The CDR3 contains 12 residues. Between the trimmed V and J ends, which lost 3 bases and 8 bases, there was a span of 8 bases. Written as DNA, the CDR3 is TGTGCCAGCAGCCATGTTTTCTATGAGCAGTTCTTC. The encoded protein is CASSHVFYEQFF.

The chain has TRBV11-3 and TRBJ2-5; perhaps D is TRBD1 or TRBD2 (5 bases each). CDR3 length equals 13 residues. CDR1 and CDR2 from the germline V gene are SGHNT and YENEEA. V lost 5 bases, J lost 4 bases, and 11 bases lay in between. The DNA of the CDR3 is TGTGCCAGCAGCCAAGGGACGGGAGAGACCCAGTACTTC. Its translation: CASSQGTGETQYF.

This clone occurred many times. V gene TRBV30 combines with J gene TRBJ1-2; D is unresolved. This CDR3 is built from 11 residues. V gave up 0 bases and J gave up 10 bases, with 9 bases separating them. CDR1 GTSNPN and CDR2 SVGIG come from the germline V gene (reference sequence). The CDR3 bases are TGTGCCTGGAGTGTCATGGGCTTCTACACCTTC. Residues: CAWSVMGFYTF.

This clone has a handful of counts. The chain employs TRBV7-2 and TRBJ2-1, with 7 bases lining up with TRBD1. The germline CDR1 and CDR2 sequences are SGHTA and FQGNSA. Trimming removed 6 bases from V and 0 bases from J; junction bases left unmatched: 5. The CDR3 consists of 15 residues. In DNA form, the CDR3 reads TGTGCCAGCAGACAGGACAGGAACTCCTACAATGAGCAGTTCTTC. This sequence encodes CASRQDRNSYNEQFF.

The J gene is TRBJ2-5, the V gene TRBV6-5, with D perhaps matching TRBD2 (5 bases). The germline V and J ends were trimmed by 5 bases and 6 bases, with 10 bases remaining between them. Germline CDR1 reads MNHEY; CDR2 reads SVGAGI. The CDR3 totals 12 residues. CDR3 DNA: TGTGCCAGCAGTCGAGGGTTAAAGACCCAGTACTTC. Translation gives CASSRGLKTQYF.